This T cell receptor beta chain was captured in a study of cytomegalovirus exposure and HLA in healthy donors. Study-wide background: T cells numbering around 180 million yielded fewer than 140 million unique TCR beta sequences in an earlier analysis. Study-level points and caveats: The study put around 180 TCR beta chains on its list as cytomegalovirus-associated. It was in a later analysis that TCR association rates were seen to vary by HLA locus, highest for DRB1 and lowest for HLA-C. An analysis that came later showed most CMV-associated TCR beta chains appearing HLA-restricted.

The CDR3 length is 13 residues. The germline gives CDR1 SGHRS, CDR2 YFSETQ. V dropped 2 bases and J dropped 6 bases, with 9 bases sitting between them. PCR used 60 Vbeta primers and 13 Jbeta primers. The protocol was immunoSEQ multiplex PCR, while the TCRdb copy is restricted to in-frame clones and leaves out a portion. The profile shows 80,000 to 95,000 clones, 81% of them singletons. Concerning this clone: Its target is not known.

The clonotype originates from a woman aged 25-40 years in good health and CMV-seronegative. The V gene is TRBV5-1, the J gene TRBJ2-1; D is unclear. The sequencing sample was made of PBMCs. Here the CDR3 reads CASSLIPGNEQFF. For the CDR3, the DNA is TGCGCCAGCAGCTTAATTCCCGGCAATGAGCAGTTCTTC.